Below are 25 T cell receptor beta chains sequenced from a single sample in a study of T-cell reconstitution after alpha-beta-depleted transplantation in children. TCRbeta library preparation incorporated unique molecular identifiers. Using its own MiXCR run on the PCR reads, TCRdb lists one record per CDR3 protein. The profile covers 500,000 to 750,000 distinct CDR3 sequences, with about a quarter appearing a single time and about a third taken by the ten largest. Sequenced here: PBMCs, sampled before TCRalphabeta/CD19-depleted stem cell transplant. These receptors all stem from a boy less than two years old with Wiskott-Aldrich syndrome, due to receive a stem cell transplant.

In this sample, this clonotype turned up a few times. DNA for the CDR3: TGTGCCATCAGTGCTGAGGCAGATACGCAGTATTTT. Translated: CAISAEADTQYF. The rearrangement links TRBV10-3 to TRBJ2-3; D uncertain. Trimming shortened V by 4 bases and J by 4 bases, and 6 bases separated the two germline ends. The CDR3 has 12 amino acids. Germline values: CDR1 ENHRY, CDR2 SYGVKD.

This clonotype has just a few counts. This rearrangement joins TRBV6-5 to TRBJ1-1; TRBD1 matches 7 bases. V was pared by 2 bases and J by 3 bases, with 6 bases of the junction left unmatched. Germline-derived CDR1 and CDR2 are MNHEY and SVGAGI. The CDR3 totals 15 residues. The CDR3 DNA reads TGTGCCAGCAGTTACGACTTACAGGGGCACACTGAAGCTTTCTTT. Protein product: CASSYDLQGHTEAFF.

This clonotype was picked up a small number of times. This chain uses TRBV20-1 with TRBJ1-6; the match to TRBD1 covers 8 bases. This CDR3 comprises 17 residues. V lost 0 bases and J lost 7; bases outside the gene matches: 11. Germline V CDR1 and CDR2: DFQATT, SNEGSKA (reference sequence). The CDR3 sequence: CSARERGTGRGNSPLHF. DNA for the CDR3: TGCAGTGCTAGAGAGCGAGGGACAGGCCGAGGGAATTCACCCCTCCACTTT.

This clonotype occurred a few times. The chain uses TRBV12-3 or TRBV12-4 and TRBJ2-1, with TRBD2 identical over 8 bases. The CDR3 is made up of 17 amino acids. The V and J ends lost 4 bases and 3 bases, in that order; junction bases with no gene match: 11. CDR3 coding DNA: TGTGCCAGCAGTTCGGGAGGGTGGGAGATCGACTACAATGAGCAGTTCTTC. Protein: CASSSGGWEIDYNEQFF.

The chain carries TRBV4-1 and TRBJ2-7; 11 bases align to TRBD2. In germline, CDR1 is MGHRA, CDR2 YSYEKL. The CDR3 is 17 residues long. Trimming removed 1 base from V and 2 bases from J; junction bases left unmatched: 7. This chain's CDR3 is CASSQVPGTSGAYEQYF. CDR3 DNA sequence: TGCGCCAGCAGCCAAGTCCCGGGGACTAGCGGAGCCTACGAGCAGTACTTC.

J is TRBJ1-5 and V is TRBV7-8, with no clear D. Trimming shortened V by 5 bases and J by 2 bases, and 10 bases separated the two germline ends. The CDR3 is 14 amino acids. Germline V lookup: CDR1 SGHVS, CDR2 FQNEAQ. CDR3 nucleotides: TGTGCCAGCAGCCCAGACACAGGCAATCAGCCCCAGCATTTT. Translated: CASSPDTGNQPQHF.

The chain uses TRBV15 and TRBJ2-5; no firm D call. Trimming cost V 5 bases and J 5 bases, with 9 bases left between them. The CDR3 sequence is 12 residues long. Germline V CDR1 and CDR2: LNHNV, YYDKDF (reference sequence). For the CDR3, the DNA is TGTGCCACCAGCCGCGTATTCGAGACCCAGTACTTC. Translation gives CATSRVFETQYF.

The gene calls are TRBV20-1 and TRBJ2-7; 13 nucleotides agree with TRBD2. The CDR3 spans 15 residues. Per the germline V gene, CDR1 is DFQATT and CDR2 is SNEGSKA (reference sequence). With 5 bases clipped from V and 1 base from J, the junction kept 5 bases outside the gene matches. The DNA of the CDR3 is TGCAGTGCTTACAGGGGACTAGCGGGATCCTACGAGCAGTACTTC. It yields the protein CSAYRGLAGSYEQYF.

The chain couples TRBV5-1 to TRBJ2-1; TRBD2 is a possible D gene (5 bases). Looked up from germline, CDR1 is SGHRS and CDR2 is YFSETQ. V was shortened by 0 bases and J by 10 bases, with 17 bases between the two germline ends. The CDR3 consists of 15 residues. Here the CDR3 reads CASSLGSSLKDEQFF. The CDR3 nucleotides read TGCGCCAGCAGCTTGGGGTCTAGCCTAAAGGACGAGCAGTTCTTC.

This clonotype was counted between two and nine times. The rearrangement links TRBV29-1 to TRBJ1-1; 9 positions match TRBD1. The J segment lost 3 bases and the V segment lost 6 bases, leaving 5 bases of the junction unmatched. Germline assignment: CDR1 SQVTM and CDR2 ANQGSEA. This CDR3 comprises 13 residues. CDR3 loop: CSVGTGTYTEAFF. CDR3 in DNA: TGCAGCGTAGGGACAGGGACGTACACTGAAGCTTTCTTT.

The CDR3 sequence is CASSVPYNEQFF. Written as DNA, the CDR3 is TGTGCCAGCAGCGTCCCCTACAATGAGCAGTTCTTC. The V gene is TRBV12-3 or TRBV12-4, the J gene TRBJ2-1; D is unclear. V was clipped by 6 bases and J by 2 bases, with 5 bases between them. The CDR3 length is 12 residues.

The rearrangement links TRBV20-1 to TRBJ2-1; 7 bases line up with TRBD2. This CDR3 region has 17 residues. Germline assignment: CDR1 DFQATT and CDR2 SNEGSKA (reference sequence). V was pared by 0 bases and J by 1 base, with 9 bases of the junction left unmatched. In DNA, the CDR3 is TGCAGTGCTAGAGATCTTTGGGGCGGGAGTTCCTACAATGAGCAGTTCTTC. Its protein product is CSARDLWGGSSYNEQFF.

The chain links TRBV29-1 to TRBJ1-2, with 7 nucleotides matching TRBD1. Germline V gene lookup returns CDR1 SQVTM and CDR2 ANQGSEA. J gave up 0 bases and V 1 base, and 5 bases lay outside the gene matches. The CDR3 runs to 15 residues. This CDR3 is CSVEGGTAANYGYTF. DNA of the CDR3: TGCAGCGTTGAAGGGGGGACAGCCGCTAACTATGGCTACACCTTC. The variable domain in full, completed from reference TRBV29-1 and TRBJ1-2, reads SAVISQKPSRDICQRGTSLTIQCQVDSQVTMMFWYRQQPGQSLTLIATANQGSEATYESGFVIDKFPISRPNLTFSTLTVSNMSPEDSSIYLCSVEGGTAANYGYTFGSGTRLTVV.

This clonotype was counted only a few times. This chain connects TRBV3-1 to TRBJ2-1, with 11 bases matching TRBD2. The CDR3 spans 16 residues. The V segment lost 4 bases and the J segment 6 bases; nucleotides outside the gene matches: 8. Looked up from germline, CDR1 is LGHDT and CDR2 is YNNKEL (reference sequence). The DNA of the CDR3 is TGTGCCAGCAGCCCTCAGGTACTAGCGGGAGCCAATGAGCAGTTCTTC. Amino acid sequence: CASSPQVLAGANEQFF.

In its sample, this clonotype was seen a few times. The rearrangement joins TRBV7-9 to TRBJ1-2; possibly TRBD1 for D (6 bases). V was clipped by 0 bases and J by 3 bases, with 11 bases between them. This CDR3 is 15 amino acids long. CDR1 is SEHNR and CDR2 is FQNEAQ in the germline V gene (reference sequence). For the CDR3, the DNA is TGTGCCAGCAGCTTAGCAACAGGGTTCCACTATGGCTACACCTTC. This gives the protein CASSLATGFHYGYTF.

This clonotype was counted only a few times. This chain joins TRBV6-1 and TRBJ2-1; no clear D. This CDR3 has 17 residues. Deletions cut 6 bases from V and 4 bases from J, with 22 bases between. Per germline, CDR1 MNHNS and CDR2 SASEGT. The CDR3 DNA sequence: TGTGCCAGCAGCCCCATCGTTGGTAGCCAGCTGTACAATGAGCAGTTCTTC. The encoded protein is CASSPIVGSQLYNEQFF.

This clonotype was found a few times. This chain connects TRBV5-1 to TRBJ2-7, with 9 positions matching TRBD1. Germline V lookup: CDR1 SGHRS, CDR2 YFSETQ. The V segment lost 0 bases and the J segment 3 bases; nucleotides outside the gene matches: 4. The CDR3 runs 15 residues. For the CDR3, the DNA is TGCGCCAGCAGCTTGGTCGGGACAGGGATCTACGAGCAGTACTTC. This sequence encodes CASSLVGTGIYEQYF.

J is TRBJ2-2 and V is TRBV5-1; either TRBD1 or TRBD2 may supply D (6 bases each). The CDR3 consists of 16 residues. From germline, CDR1 is SGHRS and CDR2 YFSETQ. Trimming left V 4 bases short and J 7 bases short, with 20 bases between. In DNA, the CDR3 is TGCGCCAGCAGCCCTCGGGGGCTGATGAGTGTCGGGGAGCTGTTTTTT. This sequence encodes CASSPRGLMSVGELFF.

This chain joins TRBV24-1 and TRBJ2-1; D is undetermined. The germline V gene encodes CDR1 KGHDR and CDR2 SFDVKD. Trimming removed 4 bases at V and 7 bases at J, with 7 bases between. This CDR3 is built from 12 residues. CDR3 residues: CATSDIRNEQFF. Here the CDR3 DNA reads TGTGCCACCAGTGACATAAGAAATGAGCAGTTCTTC.

The CDR3 DNA sequence: TGCAGTGCTAAAGCGGGAGTCAACGAGCAGTACTTC. Its protein is CSAKAGVNEQYF. The V gene is TRBV20-1, the J gene TRBJ2-7, with TRBD2 matching over 8 bases. Germline lookup yields CDR1 DFQATT and CDR2 SNEGSKA (reference sequence). The V segment lost 4 bases and the J segment 5 bases; nucleotides outside the gene matches: 4. This CDR3 has 12 amino acids.

This clonotype has a handful of counts. The chain links TRBV2 to TRBJ2-1; 7 nucleotides agree with TRBD1. In germline, CDR1 is SNHLY, CDR2 FYNNEI. With V trimmed by 4 bases and J by 6 bases, 6 bases remained unmatched. This CDR3 comprises 14 residues. CDR3 region: CASSADRLPNEQFF. CDR3 nucleotides: TGTGCCAGCAGTGCGGACAGGCTTCCCAATGAGCAGTTCTTC. The full variable domain, with the rest looked up from reference TRBV2 and TRBJ2-1, is EPEVTQTPSHQVTQMGQEVILRCVPISNHLYFYWYRQILGQKVEFLVSFYNNEISEKSEIFDDQFSVERPDGSNFTLKIRSTKLEDSAMYFCASSADRLPNEQFFGPGTRLTVL.

The rearrangement joins TRBV19 to TRBJ2-2; either TRBD1 or TRBD2 may fit D (5 bases each). This CDR3 is built from 15 residues. V was shortened by 5 bases and J by 2 bases, with 12 bases between the two germline ends. From germline, CDR1 is LNHDA and CDR2 SQIVND (reference sequence). The CDR3 nucleotides read TGTGCCAGTAGTGCCGGGACCAAAAACACCGGGGAGCTGTTTTTT. It is translated as CASSAGTKNTGELFF.

This chain links TRBV15 with TRBJ1-5; no definite D call. This CDR3 contains 15 residues. The V end lost 4 bases, the J end lost 5 bases, and 15 bases lay between the germline ends. From germline, CDR1 is LNHNV and CDR2 YYDKDF (reference sequence). The CDR3 loop is CATSTHGARDQPQHF. The CDR3 DNA follows: TGTGCCACCAGCACCCACGGAGCCAGAGATCAGCCCCAGCATTTT.

This sequence joins TRBV18 and TRBJ1-2; D is possibly TRBD1 (5 bases). Germline CDR1 KGHSH, CDR2 LQKENI. Trimming removed 3 bases from V and 8 bases from J, with 19 bases in between. The CDR3 runs 15 residues. The CDR3 coding sequence is TGTGCCAGCTCACCCCTTGGACACCCCTCGGGAGGCTACACCTTC. Protein sequence: CASSPLGHPSGGYTF.

This clonotype was observed many times. The genes are TRBV5-1 and TRBJ2-7, with 7 positions matching TRBD1. V lost 3 bases and J lost 3; bases outside the gene matches: 3. The CDR3 contains 13 residues. Germline CDR1 SGHRS, CDR2 YFSETQ. The chain's CDR3 is CASSWDSFYEQYF. As DNA, the CDR3 is TGCGCCAGCAGCTGGGACAGTTTCTACGAGCAGTACTTC. The entire variable domain, with the rest obtained from reference TRBV5-1 and TRBJ2-7, is as follows: KAGVTQTPRYLIKTRGQQVTLSCSPISGHRSVSWYQQTPGQGLQFLFEYFSETQRNKGNFPGRFSGRQFSNSRSEMNVSTLELGDSALYLCASSWDSFYEQYFGPGTRLTVT.